One sample yielded the 32 T cell receptor beta chains listed below, sequenced in a study of blood T cell repertoires in COVID-19. TCRdb's table, derived via immunoSEQ multiplex PCR, lists solely in-frame clones and lacks some. The sample yields over 60,000 clones, roughly 87% seen once. Input material: peripheral blood. The receptors were sampled from a woman aged 45-65 years with active COVID-19.

The chain employs TRBV3-1 (or the pseudogene TRBV3-2) and TRBJ1-2, with D hard to call. With 2 bases removed from V and 0 bases from J, the gap between germline ends came to 13 bases. The CDR3 length is 16 residues. Germline CDR1 is LGHDT and CDR2 is YNNKEL (reference sequence). The CDR3: CASSQSTGSTNYGYTF. CDR3 DNA sequence: TGTGCCAGCAGCCAATCTACCGGGTCCACTAACTATGGCTACACCTTC.

This chain uses TRBV6-1 with TRBJ2-6, with TRBD1 identical over 7 bases. CDR3 size: 17 residues. V trimming: 4 bases; J trimming: 0 bases; junction bases outside the gene matches: 6. Germline V gene lookup returns CDR1 MNHNS and CDR2 SASEGT. CDR3 residues: CASSAGTEVSGANVLTF. The CDR3 coding sequence is TGTGCCAGCAGTGCGGGGACAGAAGTCTCTGGGGCCAACGTCCTGACTTTC.

The rearrangement joins TRBV27 to TRBJ2-7; no firm D call. The CDR3 runs 13 residues. Trimming shortened V by 4 bases and J by 0 bases, and 7 bases separated the two germline ends. Germline assignment: CDR1 MNHEY and CDR2 SMNVEV (reference sequence). The CDR3 DNA follows: TGTGCCAGCAGTTCTGGCGGCTCCTACGAGCAGTACTTC. Its protein product is CASSSGGSYEQYF.

This clone was counted between two and nine times. The genes are TRBV9 and TRBJ1-5; perhaps TRBD1 as D (5 bases). CDR1 and CDR2 from the germline V gene are SGDLS and YYNGEE. The V and J ends lost 0 bases and 4 bases respectively, with 8 bases between them. The CDR3 consists of 14 residues. CDR3 sequence: CASSVDGANQPQHF. CDR3 in DNA: TGTGCCAGCAGCGTAGATGGGGCAAATCAGCCCCAGCATTTT.

CDR3 DNA sequence: TGTGCCAGCAGCCCCTGGACTAGCGGGAATGTTGAACAGTTCTTC. Translating gives CASSPWTSGNVEQFF. The rearrangement links TRBV5-8 to TRBJ2-1; 12 bases line up with TRBD2. The CDR3 contains 15 residues. Germline V gene data show CDR1 as SGHTS and CDR2 as YDEGEE. The trim removed 4 bases at V and 13 bases at J, leaving 12 bases unmatched.

CDR3 loop: CASSRSRQPYNEQFF. The CDR3 region has the DNA TGTGCCAGTAGTAGATCTCGACAGCCCTACAATGAGCAGTTCTTC. The V call is TRBV19, the J call TRBJ2-1; possible D gene TRBD1, 5 bases. Deletions cut 4 bases from V and 2 bases from J, with 12 bases between. The CDR3 extends over 15 amino acids. Germline V gene data show CDR1 as LNHDA and CDR2 as SQIVND (reference sequence).

The rearrangement uses TRBV6-1 and TRBJ1-6; D is ambiguous. Germline loops: CDR1 MNHNS, CDR2 SASEGT. CDR3 size: 15 residues. The ends were cut back, 2 bases at V and 7 bases at J, with 12 bases in the middle. As DNA, the CDR3 is TGTGCCAGCAGTGAATCGTCCCGAGGGAATTCACCCCTCCACTTT. It yields the protein CASSESSRGNSPLHF.

This chain links TRBV11-3 with TRBJ2-1, with TRBD2 matching over 8 bases. CDR1 is SGHNT, CDR2 YENEEA, per germline. CDR3 length: 16 residues. Germline trimming cut 2 bases from V and 10 bases from J; bases unmatched to any gene: 13. CDR3 coding DNA: TGTGCCAGCAGCTTACGTACGGGAGCGGGAGACCGGGAGCAGTTCTTC. Translation: CASSLRTGAGDREQFF.

This clone was seen a few times. V is TRBV3-1 (or the pseudogene TRBV3-2) and J is TRBJ1-1, with D unresolved. Trimming removed 6 bases from V and 0 bases from J, with 11 bases in between. Germline values: CDR1 LGHDT, CDR2 YNNKEL (reference sequence). The CDR3 loop spans 14 amino acids. Written as DNA, the CDR3 is TGTGCCAGCAGAGATGGGCAGATGAACACTGAAGCTTTCTTT. Encoded protein: CASRDGQMNTEAFF.

This chain joins TRBV21-1 and TRBJ2-3; TRBD2 is the table's D call, not checked against the DNA. TRBV21-1 is shown as a pseudogene. CDR3 length equals 15 residues. The CDR3 DNA sequence: TGTGCCAGCAGCAAAGTCAGACGATCGGGGGTTACGCAGTATTTT. Translated, it gives CASSKVRRSGVTQYF.

This clone has a single count. V is TRBV29-1 and J is TRBJ2-3; 8 bases fit TRBD1. This CDR3 comprises 13 residues. V dropped 3 bases and J dropped 1; count of bases not matched to a gene: 0. Germline assignment: CDR1 SQVTM and CDR2 ANQGSEA. Here the CDR3 reads CSVETGGTDTQYF. In DNA, the CDR3 is TGCAGCGTTGAGACAGGGGGCACAGATACGCAGTATTTT.

The chain is built from TRBV27 and TRBJ1-5, with 10 bases lining up with TRBD1. V was clipped by 6 bases and J by 2 bases; unmatched bases: 4. Germline-derived CDR1 and CDR2 are MNHEY and SMNVEV (reference sequence). The CDR3 loop spans 15 amino acids. The CDR3 region has the DNA TGTGCCAGCAGGGGGACAGGGGCGGGCAATCAGCCCCAGCATTTT. Translation gives CASRGTGAGNQPQHF.

The rearrangement links TRBV24-1 to TRBJ1-5; 8 bases are shared with TRBD1. The CDR3 contains 15 residues. Germline V gene sequence: CDR1 KGHDR, CDR2 SFDVKD. Germline trimming cut 3 bases from V and 5 bases from J; bases unmatched to any gene: 5. The CDR3 reads CATSDQGQGDQPQHF. CDR3 nucleotides: TGTGCCACCAGTGATCAAGGACAGGGAGATCAGCCCCAGCATTTT.

The V call is TRBV5-1, the J call TRBJ2-1; 9 positions match TRBD2. The V gene's germline CDR1 is SGHRS and CDR2 YFSETQ. This CDR3 has 15 amino acids. Unmatched junction bases numbered 6, after V lost 3 bases and J lost 5 bases. The CDR3 loop reads CASSYPGLANNEQFF. CDR3 nucleotides: TGCGCCAGCAGCTACCCGGGACTAGCCAACAATGAGCAGTTCTTC.

The chain uses TRBV27 and TRBJ1-4, with TRBD1 as a possible D gene (5 bases). The CDR3 loop spans 17 amino acids. V was clipped by 1 base and J by 0 bases, with 12 bases between them. Germline CDR1 is MNHEY and CDR2 is SMNVEV (reference sequence). CDR3 sequence reads: CASSLWGVGATNEKLFF. CDR3 DNA sequence: TGTGCCAGCAGTTTATGGGGGGTGGGGGCAACTAATGAAAAACTGTTTTTT.

The chain has TRBV5-1 and TRBJ1-6; D gene ambiguous. There are 14 residues in the CDR3. Per the germline V gene, CDR1 is SGHRS and CDR2 is YFSETQ. V lost 6 bases, J lost 10 bases, and 17 bases lay in between. The DNA for the CDR3 is TGCGCCAGCAAAGCTGTTCAAAGAGGGTCACCCCTCCACTTT. Translation gives CASKAVQRGSPLHF.

The CDR3 region has the DNA TGTGCCAGCAGTGACTCGATGGGGAGCACCCTCCACTTT. It encodes CASSDSMGSTLHF. The chain employs TRBV6-4 and TRBJ1-6; D uncertain. This CDR3 is 13 amino acids long. Trimming removed 0 bases at V and 14 bases at J, with 11 bases between. CDR1 and CDR2 from the germline V gene are MRHNA and SNTAGT.

The CDR3 region is CASSLDPGQGETQYF. The CDR3, as DNA: TGTGCCAGCAGCTTGGATCCGGGACAGGGAGAGACCCAGTACTTC. This rearrangement joins TRBV5-5 to TRBJ2-5; TRBD1 aligns across 9 bases. J was trimmed by 4 bases and V by 0 bases; bases with no gene match: 4. The CDR3 totals 15 residues. Germline CDR1 SGHKS, CDR2 YYEKEE (reference sequence).

J is TRBJ2-7 and V is TRBV6-2 or TRBV6-3; the match to TRBD2 covers 10 bases. Germline CDR1 reads MNHEY; CDR2 reads SVGEGT. The CDR3 loop spans 13 amino acids. V was pared by 5 bases and J by 7 bases, with 5 bases of the junction left unmatched. Here the CDR3 reads CASSLLLAGEQYF. Written as DNA, the CDR3 is TGTGCCAGCAGTCTCTTACTAGCGGGAGAGCAGTACTTC.

Here the CDR3 DNA reads TGCGCCAGCAGCCAAGGTAGCGGGAGGGCAAACACCGGGGAGCTGTTTTTT. Translating it yields CASSQGSGRANTGELFF. The chain carries TRBV4-1 and TRBJ2-2, with 11 positions matching TRBD2. The CDR3 is made up of 17 amino acids. Germline trimming cut 1 base from V and 2 bases from J; bases unmatched to any gene: 3. Germline V gives CDR1 MGHRA, CDR2 YSYEKL.

This sequence joins TRBV28 and TRBJ2-1; 8 nucleotides align to TRBD2. Germline assignment: CDR1 MDHEN and CDR2 SYDVKM. V shed 5 bases, J shed 6 bases, and the junction held 12 bases outside the gene matches. The CDR3 contains 16 residues. Here the CDR3 reads CASSPGGLVKFNEQFF. In DNA form, the CDR3 reads TGTGCCAGCAGTCCCGGGGGACTAGTAAAGTTCAATGAGCAGTTCTTC.

The chain carries TRBV5-5 and TRBJ1-4, with D perhaps matching TRBD1 (5 bases). Germline V lookup: CDR1 SGHKS, CDR2 YYEKEE (reference sequence). The CDR3 is made up of 15 amino acids. V gave up 4 bases and J gave up 4 bases, with 14 bases separating them. This CDR3 reads CASSAQGSYNEKLFF. The DNA for the CDR3 is TGTGCCAGCAGCGCCCAGGGCAGTTATAATGAAAAACTGTTTTTT.

The chain recombines TRBV5-4 with TRBJ2-3; D might be TRBD1 (5 bases). This CDR3 has 15 residues. Trimming removed 4 bases at V and 7 bases at J, with 19 bases between. Germline V gene sequence: CDR1 SGHNT, CDR2 YYREEE (reference sequence). This CDR3 is CASSPPGRDSYTQYF. The CDR3 DNA reads as TGTGCCAGCAGCCCCCCGGGCAGGGATTCGTATACGCAGTATTTT. Using reference TRBV5-4 and TRBJ2-3 for the parts outside the CDR3, the full variable domain is ETGVTQSPTHLIKTRGQQVTLRCSSQSGHNTVSWYQQALGQGPQFIFQYYREEENGRGNFPPRFSGLQFPNYSSELNVNALELDDSALYLCASSPPGRDSYTQYFGPGTRLTVL.

The J gene is TRBJ2-2, the V gene TRBV5-1; 13 bases match TRBD2. V lost 4 bases, J lost 6 bases, and 6 bases stayed unmatched. The CDR3 consists of 16 residues. The germline V gene encodes CDR1 SGHRS and CDR2 YFSETQ. The CDR3 protein is CASSVGTSGIPGELFF. CDR3 nucleotide sequence: TGCGCCAGCAGCGTCGGGACTAGCGGGATACCCGGGGAGCTGTTTTTT.

This clone was observed a few times. The J gene is TRBJ1-5, the V gene TRBV30; D is undetermined. The CDR3 covers 11 residues. Germline-derived CDR1 and CDR2 are GTSNPN and SVGIG (reference sequence). Trimming removed 5 bases at V and 2 bases at J, with 4 bases between. CDR3: CAWYGNQPQHF. The CDR3 DNA follows: TGTGCCTGGTATGGCAATCAGCCCCAGCATTTT.

The V call is TRBV6-5, the J call TRBJ1-2; D is perhaps TRBD1 (5 bases). The CDR3 extends over 14 amino acids. Germline CDR1 and CDR2: MNHEY and SVGAGI. Trimming took 7 bases from V and 8 from J, leaving 20 bases between them. DNA of the CDR3: TGTGCCAGCAATGGGGGAGGGCATTCGGGGGGCTACACCTTC. Translated, it gives CASNGGGHSGGYTF.

The V and J genes are TRBV18 and TRBJ1-1, with no clear D. Germline assignment: CDR1 KGHSH and CDR2 LQKENI. The V and J ends lost 3 bases and 2 bases respectively, with 4 bases between them. The length of the CDR3 is 12 residues. The CDR3 sequence: CASSPQNTEAFF. CDR3 nucleotide sequence: TGTGCCAGCTCACCCCAAAACACTGAAGCTTTCTTT.

The chain combines TRBV6-4 with TRBJ2-3, with 7 bases that match TRBD2. V lost 2 bases to trimming and J lost 1 base; unmatched junction nucleotides: 3. The germline V gene has CDR1 MRHNA and CDR2 SNTAGT. This CDR3 spans 15 amino acids. CDR3 nucleotide sequence: TGTGCCAGCAGTGACGGCCTAGCGGGCACAGATACGCAGTATTTT. Residues: CASSDGLAGTDTQYF.

Only one count was recorded for this clone. This chain uses TRBV27 with TRBJ2-1; TRBD2 matches 8 bases. The germline gives CDR1 MNHEY, CDR2 SMNVEV (reference sequence). V shed 5 bases, J shed 0 bases, and the junction held 9 bases outside the gene matches. The CDR3 consists of 17 residues. The CDR3 sequence is CASSPRQRESSYNEQFF. DNA for the CDR3: TGTGCCAGCAGTCCACGACAGCGGGAGAGCTCCTACAATGAGCAGTTCTTC.

The chain combines TRBV7-3 with TRBJ2-7; 8 nucleotides align to TRBD2. The V gene's germline CDR1 is SGHTA and CDR2 FQGTGA. The CDR3 covers 12 residues. J lost 6 bases, V lost 8 bases, and 6 bases had no gene match. CDR3 amino acids: CASGLAGPEQYF. The CDR3 nucleotides read TGTGCCAGCGGATTAGCGGGACCCGAGCAGTACTTC.

This chain links TRBV19 with TRBJ2-4; a weak D match, TRBD1 (7 bases). Germline CDR1 is LNHDA and CDR2 is SQIVND (reference sequence). This CDR3 spans 15 amino acids. With 3 bases removed from V and 4 bases from J, the gap between germline ends came to 13 bases. CDR3 sequence: CASSIGGTEKNIQYF. CDR3 in DNA: TGTGCCAGTAGTATTGGGGGGACAGAAAAAAACATTCAGTACTTC.

CDR3 protein: CASSKQGPDTQYF. DNA of the CDR3: TGTGCCAGCAGCAAACAGGGGCCAGATACGCAGTATTTT. The V gene is TRBV7-9, the J gene TRBJ2-3, with 7 bases that match TRBD1. Unmatched junction bases numbered 3, after V lost 5 bases and J lost 4 bases. This CDR3 is 13 amino acids long. CDR1 SEHNR and CDR2 FQNEAQ come from the germline V gene (reference sequence).